Below are 32 T cell receptor beta chains sequenced from a single sample in a study of control samples from healthy donors and cancer patients (TCRdb year 2020). Library preparation was by the immunoSEQ multiplex PCR assay. TCRdb re-hosts the immuneACCESS table, in-frame sequences only. Its copies lack some clones; in the studies checked, an unresolved V gene accounts for under half of them, and the cause for the rest is not known. The table for this sample lists approximately 74,000 clones; approximately 94% of them were counted only once. Together, the top ten hold 2.8% of the sample. Sequencing input: blood. These receptor sequences come from a woman aged 25 to 39 in good health.

The gene calls are TRBV10-3 and TRBJ1-5; D is undetermined. The CDR3 totals 13 residues. V was pared by 0 bases and J by 6 bases, with 6 bases between. Looked up from germline, CDR1 is ENHRY and CDR2 is SYGVKD. The DNA of the CDR3 is TGTGCCATCAGTGAGTCGTATACTCAGCCCCAGCATTTT. Protein product: CAISESYTQPQHF.

The chain carries TRBV5-1 and TRBJ1-4; 7 bases agree with TRBD1. This CDR3 has 15 amino acids. The V gene end was trimmed by 0 bases and the J gene end by 8 bases; junction bases not matched to a gene: 7. In germline, CDR1 is SGHRS, CDR2 YFSETQ. In DNA, the CDR3 is TGCGCCAGCAGCTTGGATGGGACAGTGTACGAAAAACTGTTTTTT. It translates to CASSLDGTVYEKLFF. Variable domain in full (rest from reference TRBV5-1 and TRBJ1-4): KAGVTQTPRYLIKTRGQQVTLSCSPISGHRSVSWYQQTPGQGLQFLFEYFSETQRNKGNFPGRFSGRQFSNSRSEMNVSTLELGDSALYLCASSLDGTVYEKLFFGSGTQLSVL.

V usage is TRBV5-1 and J usage is TRBJ1-5; a possible D gene is TRBD1 (5 bases). The length of the CDR3 is 16 residues. Trimming left V 7 bases short and J 0 bases short, with 17 bases between. Germline lookup yields CDR1 SGHRS and CDR2 YFSETQ. The CDR3 sequence is CASRPDTTASNQPQHF. In nucleotides, the CDR3 is TGCGCCAGCCGGCCGGATACGACAGCTAGCAATCAGCCCCAGCATTTT.

V gene TRBV9 combines with J gene TRBJ1-3; 7 positions agree with TRBD1. The CDR3 covers 15 residues. Germline V gene data show CDR1 as SGDLS and CDR2 as YYNGEE. V trimming: 4 bases; J trimming: 0 bases; junction bases outside the gene matches: 4. CDR3 bases: TGTGCCAGCAGCCCAGGGGGGGGCTCTGGAAACACCATATATTTT. Amino acid sequence: CASSPGGGSGNTIYF. The variable domain in full, completed from reference TRBV9 and TRBJ1-3, reads DSGVTQTPKHLITATGQRVTLRCSPRSGDLSVYWYQQSLDQGLQFLIQYYNGEERAKGNILERFSAQQFPDLHSELNLSSLELGDSALYFCASSPGGGSGNTIYFGEGSWLTVV.

V usage is TRBV2 and J usage is TRBJ2-5; maybe TRBD2 (5 bases). The CDR3 contains 15 residues. Germline CDR1 and CDR2: SNHLY and FYNNEI. With 2 bases removed from V and 1 base from J, the gap between germline ends came to 11 bases. The CDR3 here is CASSESGVRQETQYF. The DNA for the CDR3 is TGTGCCAGCAGTGAATCCGGGGTACGCCAAGAGACCCAGTACTTC.

The CDR3 nucleotides are TGTGCCAGCAGTTACCCCGCCCGAGGTAGCACTGAAGCTTTCTTT. Protein sequence: CASSYPARGSTEAFF. The gene calls are TRBV6-6 and TRBJ1-1; D is ambiguous. Per the germline V gene, CDR1 is MNHNY and CDR2 is SVGAGI (reference sequence). Trimming took 2 bases from V and 4 from J, leaving 14 bases between them. This CDR3 region has 15 residues.

This chain joins TRBV10-3 and TRBJ2-7, with 8 bases fitting TRBD2. V lost 4 bases to trimming and J lost 3 bases; unmatched junction nucleotides: 11. Germline-derived CDR1 and CDR2 are ENHRY and SYGVKD. The CDR3 runs 16 residues. CDR3 residues: CAISGNAGGGFYEQYV. The CDR3 DNA reads TGTGCCATCAGTGGGAACGCGGGGGGCGGCTTCTACGAGCAGTACGTC.

The sample holds one count of this clone. This sequence joins TRBV5-1 and TRBJ2-6, with D uncertain. The CDR3 extends over 16 amino acids. Germline CDR1 SGHRS, CDR2 YFSETQ. V was trimmed by 5 bases and J by 2 bases, leaving 14 bases between them. CDR3: CASSLDPGAGANVLTF. CDR3 in DNA: TGCGCCAGCAGTCTCGACCCAGGTGCTGGGGCCAACGTCCTGACTTTC. The variable domain in full, completed from reference TRBV5-1 and TRBJ2-6, reads KAGVTQTPRYLIKTRGQQVTLSCSPISGHRSVSWYQQTPGQGLQFLFEYFSETQRNKGNFPGRFSGRQFSNSRSEMNVSTLELGDSALYLCASSLDPGAGANVLTFGAGSRLTVL.

The chain combines TRBV5-1 with TRBJ2-1; D might be TRBD2 (6 bases). V shed 7 bases and J shed 3 bases, with 23 bases lying between them. From germline, CDR1 is SGHRS and CDR2 YFSETQ. The CDR3 is 17 amino acids. CDR3 nucleotides: TGCGCCAGCCGCGGAGGGCTAGCCGGGCGCGGCTACAATGAGCAGTTCTTC. Its protein product is CASRGGLAGRGYNEQFF.

V gene TRBV28 combines with J gene TRBJ1-1; D is uncertain. CDR1 MDHEN and CDR2 SYDVKM come from the germline V gene. The CDR3 is 13 amino acids. Trimming took 3 bases from V and 0 from J, leaving 5 bases between them. CDR3 loop: CASSFTLNTEAFF. The DNA for the CDR3 is TGTGCCAGCAGTTTCACATTGAACACTGAAGCTTTCTTT.

The gene calls are TRBV27 and TRBJ1-2; no firm D call. V was trimmed by 4 bases and J by 5 bases, leaving 14 bases between them. CDR3 length equals 14 residues. Germline V CDR1 and CDR2: MNHEY, SMNVEV (reference sequence). The CDR3 reads CASSSRPGLYGYTF. CDR3 sequence (DNA): TGTGCCAGCAGTTCTCGTCCGGGGTTGTATGGCTACACCTTC.

The rearrangement uses TRBV5-8 and TRBJ1-6; 12 bases fit TRBD1. V gave up 0 bases and J gave up 6 bases; unmatched junction bases: 1. The CDR3 is 16 residues long. CDR1 SGHTS and CDR2 YDEGEE come from the germline V gene. CDR3 sequence: CASSLGDRGLNSPLHF. As DNA, the CDR3 is TGTGCCAGCAGCTTGGGGGACAGGGGGCTTAATTCACCCCTCCACTTT.

The chain links TRBV5-6 to TRBJ1-2; D ambiguous. V gave up 4 bases and J gave up 6 bases, with 13 bases separating them. Germline values: CDR1 SGHDT, CDR2 YYEEEE. The length of the CDR3 is 13 residues. The CDR3 DNA sequence: TGTGCCAGCAGCCCGGATCGTACCGATGGCTACACCTTC. The encoded protein is CASSPDRTDGYTF.

This clone was observed a few times. V gene TRBV13 combines with J gene TRBJ1-1; a weak D match, TRBD1 (6 bases). CDR1 PRHDT and CDR2 FYEKMQ come from the germline V gene (reference sequence). V dropped 5 bases and J dropped 8 bases, with 9 bases sitting between them. The CDR3 extends over 11 amino acids. The CDR3 sequence: CASSPGTEAFF. CDR3 sequence (DNA): TGTGCCAGCAGCCCGGGGACAGAAGCTTTCTTT.

The V gene is TRBV27, the J gene TRBJ2-7; unclear D gene. Per germline, CDR1 MNHEY and CDR2 SMNVEV (reference sequence). V was clipped by 5 bases and J by 7 bases, with 18 bases between them. This CDR3 comprises 14 residues. Here the CDR3 DNA reads TGTGCCAGCAGTCCCCCCCAGGTGTTGTTGGAGCAGTACGTC. Its translation is CASSPPQVLLEQYV.

V usage is TRBV18 and J usage is TRBJ1-3, with 11 bases matching TRBD1. Trimming removed 3 bases from V and 4 bases from J; junction bases left unmatched: 2. CDR1 KGHSH and CDR2 LQKENI come from the germline V gene. The CDR3 is made up of 15 amino acids. In nucleotides, the CDR3 is TGTGCCAGCTCACCCGGACAGGGGGCCGGAAACACCATATATTTT. Translation: CASSPGQGAGNTIYF.

The genes are TRBV6-5 and TRBJ1-6; D gene uncertain. Germline CDR1 and CDR2: MNHEY and SVGAGI. V was trimmed by 2 bases and J by 7 bases, leaving 12 bases between them. CDR3 length: 15 amino acids. The CDR3, as DNA: TGTGCCAGCAGTTACGGCAGGATCAGGAATTCACCCCTCCACTTT. This codes for CASSYGRIRNSPLHF.

This sequence joins TRBV11-3 and TRBJ1-1, with D perhaps matching TRBD1 (5 bases). V shed 1 base and J shed 11 bases, with 26 bases lying between them. This CDR3 contains 17 residues. Germline V gives CDR1 SGHNT, CDR2 YENEEA. CDR3 loop: CASSLAGGFQAIAGAFF. DNA of the CDR3: TGTGCCAGCAGCTTAGCGGGGGGTTTTCAGGCCATCGCTGGGGCTTTCTTT.

The J gene is TRBJ1-1, the V gene TRBV7-9; TRBD1 might be the D (6 bases). V was cut by 5 bases and J by 1 base, with 14 bases left in between. This CDR3 contains 15 residues. The germline V gene encodes CDR1 SEHNR and CDR2 FQNEAQ (reference sequence). CDR3 amino acids: CASSPRQAANTEAFF. For the CDR3, the DNA is TGTGCCAGCAGCCCTCGACAGGCGGCGAACACTGAAGCTTTCTTT.

The V gene is TRBV29-1, the J gene TRBJ2-5, with 8 nucleotides matching TRBD1. The CDR3 runs to 14 residues. V was clipped by 3 bases and J by 8 bases; unmatched bases: 11. Germline assignment: CDR1 SQVTM and CDR2 ANQGSEA. CDR3 nucleotide sequence: TGCAGCGTTGATAGCCGGACAGGGTGGGGAACCCAGTACTTC. Protein: CSVDSRTGWGTQYF.

The chain has TRBV19 and TRBJ1-1, with D uncertain. V lost 1 base to trimming and J lost 4 bases, with 10 bases between them. In germline, CDR1 is LNHDA, CDR2 SQIVND (reference sequence). This CDR3 is 14 amino acids long. CDR3 bases: TGTGCCAGTAGTATAGTAGACTCCTCCACTGAAGCTTTCTTT. Translation: CASSIVDSSTEAFF. Full variable domain (remainder filled in from reference TRBV19 and TRBJ1-1): DGGITQSPKYLFRKEGQNVTLSCEQNLNHDAMYWYRQDPGQGLRLIYYSQIVNDFQKGDIAEGYSVSREKKESFPLTVTSAQKNPTAFYLCASSIVDSSTEAFFGQGTRLTVV.

The V call is TRBV7-3, the J call TRBJ1-6, with D tentatively TRBD1 (5 bases). Trimming took 5 bases from V and 7 from J, leaving 12 bases between them. Germline lookup yields CDR1 SGHTA and CDR2 FQGTGA. The CDR3 consists of 14 residues. CDR3 residues: CASSRDVGNSPLHF. CDR3 sequence (DNA): TGTGCCAGCAGCAGGGACGTTGGGAATTCACCCCTCCACTTT.

CDR3 in amino acids: CASSAQTAPKETQYF. The CDR3 coding sequence is TGTGCCAGCAGCGCACAGACAGCGCCGAAAGAGACCCAGTACTTC. The J gene is TRBJ2-5, the V gene TRBV7-2; a possible D gene is TRBD1 (5 bases). Germline V CDR1 and CDR2: SGHTA, FQGNSA. V dropped 5 bases and J dropped 3 bases, with 16 bases sitting between them. CDR3 length equals 15 residues.

The J gene is TRBJ2-7, the V gene TRBV28; the match to TRBD1 covers 12 bases. The germline CDR1 and CDR2 sequences are MDHEN and SYDVKM. V lost 6 bases, J lost 7 bases, and 7 bases stayed unmatched. The CDR3 sequence is 14 residues long. The CDR3 region is CASRLRDRGQEQYF. The CDR3 DNA is TGTGCCAGCAGACTCCGGGACAGGGGGCAAGAGCAGTACTTC.

The rearrangement uses TRBV30 and TRBJ1-1; a weak D match, TRBD1 (6 bases). The V and J ends lost 2 bases and 7 bases respectively, with 14 bases between them. The germline V gene has CDR1 GTSNPN and CDR2 SVGIG (reference sequence). CDR3 length: 13 amino acids. In nucleotides, the CDR3 is TGTGCCTGGAGTCTAGGGGGGGCAGATGAAGCTTTCTTT. It codes for CAWSLGGADEAFF.

The chain uses TRBV6-1 and TRBJ1-1; 7 bases map to TRBD1. Per germline, CDR1 MNHNS and CDR2 SASEGT. After removal of 3 bases from V and 4 bases from J, the junction contained 5 bases not matched to a gene. CDR3 size: 14 residues. The CDR3 sequence: CASSDRGEVTEAFF. Here the CDR3 DNA reads TGTGCCAGCAGTGACAGGGGGGAGGTCACTGAAGCTTTCTTT.

The J gene is TRBJ2-6, the V gene TRBV6-4, with D possibly matching TRBD1 (5 bases). The CDR3 extends over 15 amino acids. V was cut by 4 bases and J by 0 bases, with 7 bases left in between. CDR1 MRHNA and CDR2 SNTAGT come from the germline V gene. The CDR3 DNA sequence: TGTGCCAGCAGTGGACAGTCCTCTGGGGCCAACGTCCTGACTTTC. Encoded protein: CASSGQSSGANVLTF.

The rearrangement links TRBV28 to TRBJ1-2; D call uncertain. The CDR3 is made up of 12 amino acids. V was shortened by 5 bases and J by 8 bases, with 12 bases between the two germline ends. Germline V lookup: CDR1 MDHEN, CDR2 SYDVKM. The DNA for the CDR3 is TGTGCCAGCAGTCCACCAAAGGAAGGCTACACCTTC. It encodes CASSPPKEGYTF.

CDR3 residues: CASRSGTGSSAFF. DNA of the CDR3: TGTGCCAGCAGGTCCGGGACAGGGAGTTCGGCTTTCTTT. V is TRBV7-8 and J is TRBJ1-1, with 9 bases aligning to TRBD1. The length of the CDR3 is 13 residues. Losses at the gene ends were 6 bases for V and 11 bases for J; bases not matched to a gene: 10. CDR1 and CDR2 from the germline V gene are SGHVS and FQNEAQ.

The rearrangement uses TRBV6-5 and TRBJ1-2; 9 bases fit TRBD1. Germline V lookup: CDR1 MNHEY, CDR2 SVGAGI. The CDR3 totals 13 residues. Germline trimming cut 6 bases from V and 8 bases from J; bases unmatched to any gene: 7. The DNA for the CDR3 is TGTGCCAGCAGCTTGGACAGGGGAAGGGGCTACACCTTC. This translates into CASSLDRGRGYTF.

This sequence joins TRBV7-3 and TRBJ2-1, with TRBD2 as a possible D gene (6 bases). Trimming cost V 5 bases and J 0 bases, with 11 bases left between them. Germline CDR1 SGHTA, CDR2 FQGTGA. The CDR3 is made up of 15 amino acids. The chain's CDR3 is CASSLVTSSYNEQFF. CDR3 nucleotides: TGTGCCAGCAGCCTAGTGACTAGCTCCTACAATGAGCAGTTCTTC.

The gene calls are TRBV6-5 and TRBJ1-1, with D perhaps matching TRBD1 (5 bases). The CDR3 has 13 residues. Germline assignment: CDR1 MNHEY and CDR2 SVGAGI. Trimming stripped 2 bases from V and 3 bases from J, with 7 bases between. DNA for the CDR3: TGTGCCAGCAGTTACGGGGGAGACACTGAAGCTTTCTTT. It is translated as CASSYGGDTEAFF.